Listed below are T cell receptor beta chains from one sample, sequenced in a study of human thymus T cells. Only in-frame clones appear in the TCRdb table, and some are missing; sequencing was by immunoSEQ multiplex PCR. The data show under 95,000 clones, 95% seen once. The sequencing input was thymus tissue. The origin of the receptors is a girl under three years old with a congenital heart defect but otherwise immunologically healthy. Both conserved end residues are part of each CDR3. The order of the fields is clone size, J gene, V gene, D gene, CDR3 DNA, CDR3 protein. A D gene is named only where the DNA matches it firmly. Clone size is not always given. Where it is, it says once, few, many or a class for expanded clones.

>NA|TRBJ2-1|TRBV30|TRBD2
TGTGCCTGGAGCTGGCCCCGCCTAGCGGGATTTCCTTACAATGAGCAGTTCTTC
CAWSWPRLAGFPYNEQFF
>NA|TRBJ2-7|TRBV28|NA
TGTGCCAGCAGTTTAACAGACCCCTACGAGCAGTACTTC
CASSLTDPYEQYF
>NA|TRBJ1-2|TRBV10-3|NA
TGTGCCATCAGTGAGTCGAGTCGCAGGGAGTCGGATGGCTACACCTTC
CAISESSRRESDGYTF
>NA|TRBJ1-2|TRBV15|NA
TGTGCCACCAGCAGAGATAACGGCCGGAACTATGGCTACACCTTC
CATSRDNGRNYGYTF
>NA|TRBJ1-1|TRBV29-1|TRBD1
TGCAGCGTACCGCGCCGGGACAGGGGGTTTGGAACTGAAGCTTTCTTT
CSVPRRDRGFGTEAFF
>once|TRBJ2-7|TRBV5-6|NA
TGTGCCAGCAGCTTTACCCCTCGATTCCGACAGGTGATCCTCTACGAGCAGTACTTC
CASSFTPRFRQVILYEQYF
>NA|TRBJ1-3|TRBV15|TRBD1
TGTGCCACCCGACCCGGGACAGGGACTGGAAACACCATATATTTT
CATRPGTGTGNTIYF
>NA|TRBJ2-7|TRBV15|NA
TGTGCCACCGGAAGTGCAGATAGCTCCTACGAGCAGTACTTC
CATGSADSSYEQYF
>NA|TRBJ2-1|TRBV7-8|NA
TGTGCCAGCAGCTTATTACGGAAAATCAGCTCCTACAATGAGCAGTTCTTC
CASSLLRKISSYNEQFF
>NA|TRBJ2-7|TRBV6-5|TRBD2
TGTGCCAGCAGCTATAGAGGGAGGGGCTCCTACGAGCAGTACTTC
CASSYRGRGSYEQYF
>NA|TRBJ2-2|TRBV19|TRBD1
TGTGCCAGTAGGGCGAAGGGACAGGGGGACACCGGGGAGCTGTTTTTT
CASRAKGQGDTGELFF
>NA|TRBJ2-7|TRBV6-1|TRBD2
TGTGCCTCTACCAGCGGGGGCGAGTCCTACGAGCAGTACTTC
CASTSGGESYEQYF
>NA|TRBJ2-7|TRBV6-6|TRBD1
TGTGCCAGCAGTCGACAGGGGGTGGGCGAGCAGTACTTC
CASSRQGVGEQYF
>once|TRBJ2-6|TRBV4-1|TRBD1
TGCGCCAGCAGCCCACTCGGACAGGGGAAGTACTCTGGGGCCAACGTCCTGACTTTC
CASSPLGQGKYSGANVLTF
>NA|TRBJ2-3|TRBV4-3|TRBD2
TGCGCCAGCAGCCAGACCAGGGAGTGGGGGCTAGCGGGAGATGGGGGCACAGATACGCAGTATTTT
CASSQTREWGLAGDGGTDTQYF
>once|TRBJ1-1|TRBV7-2|NA
TGTGCCAGCAGCGCGGGTCGGGGGGCGTTAATTTTTCGGACTGAAGCTTTCTTT
CASSAGRGALIFRTEAFF
>NA|TRBJ1-1|TRBV7-2|NA
TGTGCCAGCAGCTTATTTTTGCAGGCGGCTTTCTTT
CASSLFLQAAFF
>NA|TRBJ1-2|TRBV7-9|TRBD1
TGTGCCAGCAGCTTAGTCGCGGGGACAGGAAGTGGCTACACCTTC
CASSLVAGTGSGYTF
>NA|TRBJ2-7|TRBV29-1|NA
TGCAGCGTTGGGGAGGTTTACGAGCAGTACTTC
CSVGEVYEQYF
>NA|TRBJ2-1|TRBV13|NA
TGTGCCAGCAGCTTAGCCGCGGGGCCACCCTACAATGAGCAGTTCTTC
CASSLAAGPPYNEQFF
>NA|TRBJ2-7|TRBV10-3|NA
TGTGCCATCAGTGGTGGGCAGGTGCACTACGAGCAGTACTTC
CAISGGQVHYEQYF
>NA|TRBJ2-2|TRBV10-3|TRBD1
TGTGCCATCAGTGAGGCGTCGACAGGGGGCAGGGACGGGGAGCTGTTTTTT
CAISEASTGGRDGELFF
>NA|TRBJ2-5|TRBV2|NA
TGTGCCAGCAACCGGGGGAAGCAAGAGACCCAGTACTTC
CASNRGKQETQYF
>NA|TRBJ2-5|TRBV7-2|TRBD2
TGTGCCAGCACTTGTGGGCGGGAGGCTTTGGAGACCCAGTACTTC
CASTCGREALETQYF
>once|TRBJ1-5|TRBV12-2|NA
TGTGCAAGTCGCTCGAGGGGGGTGGGACAGCCCCAGCATTTT
CASRSRGVGQPQHF
>NA|TRBJ1-2|TRBV7-2|NA
TGTGCCAGCAGCTTAACCTCTACCGGGACCGACTACTATGGCTACACCTTC
CASSLTSTGTDYYGYTF
>NA|TRBJ2-7|TRBV5-1|NA
TGCGCCAGCAGCTTGGGCCGCTACGAGCAGTACTTC
CASSLGRYEQYF
>few|TRBJ1-4|TRBV5-5|NA
TGTGCCAGCAGCTTGGATAGGGGAGGAGAAAAACTGTTTTTT
CASSLDRGGEKLFF
>NA|TRBJ2-3|TRBV28|TRBD2
TGTGCCAGCAGTACGGAGCGGGACTTCTTGGCAGATACGCAGTATTTT
CASSTERDFLADTQYF
>NA|TRBJ2-1|TRBV4-1|NA
TGCGCCAGCGGGACCGATTCCTACAATGAGCAGTTCTTC
CASGTDSYNEQFF
>NA|TRBJ1-1|TRBV5-1|NA
TGCGCCAGCAGCTGTGACAGAGGGGAGGAAGCTTTCTTT
CASSCDRGEEAFF
>NA|TRBJ1-5|TRBV29-1|TRBD1
TGCAGCGTAGAGACAGGGGGGAATCAGCCCCAGCATTTT
CSVETGGNQPQHF
>NA|TRBJ2-1|TRBV28|TRBD2
TGTGCCAGCAGTTTATTGATAGGCGGGAGGGCCTACAATGAGCAGTTCTTC
CASSLLIGGRAYNEQFF
>once|TRBJ1-2|TRBV4-2|NA
TGTGCCAGCAGCCAAGAGTCAGGGTCCGACCTCCATCTCTATGGCTACACCTTC
CASSQESGSDLHLYGYTF
>NA|TRBJ2-7|TRBV28|TRBD2
TGTGCCAGCAGTTTATCCCCTAGCGGGATTTACGAGCAGTACTTC
CASSLSPSGIYEQYF
>NA|TRBJ2-7|TRBV7-2|TRBD2
TGTGCCAGCAGCTTGGCTGGACTAGCGCCGTCCTACGAGCAGTACTTC
CASSLAGLAPSYEQYF
>NA|TRBJ2-1|TRBV28|NA
TGTGCCAGCAGTCAGGGGTGGGAAGGCAATGAGCAGTTCTTC
CASSQGWEGNEQFF
>NA|TRBJ1-2|TRBV19|NA
TGTGCCAGTGGTTTCGGCAGGGGATTGGGTGGCTACACCTTC
CASGFGRGLGGYTF
>NA|TRBJ2-7|TRBV30|NA
TGTGCCTGGAGTGTAGGAGGCGAGCAGTACTTC
CAWSVGGEQYF
>NA|TRBJ2-3|TRBV6-1|TRBD2
TGTGCCAGCAGTGTGTGGGGACTAGCGGGAGTAGCAGATACGCAGTATTTT
CASSVWGLAGVADTQYF
>NA|TRBJ2-3|TRBV5-4|NA
TGTGCCAGCAGCTCCCATAACCCAAAGGGGAGGTCCCCAGATACGCAGTATTTT
CASSSHNPKGRSPDTQYF
>once|TRBJ2-1|TRBV6-1|TRBD2
TGTGCCAGCAGTGAGTTGACTAGCGGGAGTAATGAGCAGTTCTTC
CASSELTSGSNEQFF
>NA|TRBJ2-7|TRBV6-5|NA
TGTGCCAGCAGTTACTCGATCTTCCTCCCCAGCGAGCAGTACTTC
CASSYSIFLPSEQYF
>NA|TRBJ1-4|TRBV28|NA
TGTGCCAGCAGTTTTCGGGGGCGGAGGGAAAAACTGTTTTTT
CASSFRGRREKLFF
>NA|TRBJ1-2|TRBV28|NA
TGTGCCAGCAGTTTAAGGGTCAGGTCGCGGGTTGGCTACACCTTC
CASSLRVRSRVGYTF
>few|TRBJ2-2|TRBV27|TRBD1
TGTGCCAGCAGTTTTTTAGACAGGGAAACGAACACCGGGGAGCTGTTTTTT
CASSFLDRETNTGELFF
>NA|TRBJ2-1|TRBV19|TRBD2
TGTGCCAGTAGTATCTTTGTGGGAGGGCGGGTCAATGAGCAGTTCTTC
CASSIFVGGRVNEQFF
>few|TRBJ2-1|TRBV5-6|TRBD2
TGTGCCAGCAACATTAGCGTCAGCGGGAGGGAAAATGAGCAGTTCTTC
CASNISVSGRENEQFF
>once|TRBJ2-2|TRBV4-3|TRBD1
TGCGCCAGCAGCCAAGACAAGGGACAGGAGAGAACCGGGGAGCTGTTTTTT
CASSQDKGQERTGELFF